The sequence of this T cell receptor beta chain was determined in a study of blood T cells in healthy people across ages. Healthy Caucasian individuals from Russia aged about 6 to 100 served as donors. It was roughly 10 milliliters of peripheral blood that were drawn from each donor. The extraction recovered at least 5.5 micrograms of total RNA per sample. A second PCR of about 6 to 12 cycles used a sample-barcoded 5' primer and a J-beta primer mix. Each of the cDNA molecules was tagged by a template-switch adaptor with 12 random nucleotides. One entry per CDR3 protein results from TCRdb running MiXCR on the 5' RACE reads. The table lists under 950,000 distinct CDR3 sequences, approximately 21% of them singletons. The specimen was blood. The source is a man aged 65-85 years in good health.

CDR3 amino acids: CASTLGTPLANTGELFF. DNA for the CDR3: TGTGCCAGCACCCTCGGGACTCCACTCGCGAACACCGGGGAGCTGTTTTTT. This chain links TRBV2 with TRBJ2-2; possibly TRBD2 for D (6 bases). With 7 bases removed from V and 0 bases from J, the gap between germline ends came to 18 bases. Looked up from germline, CDR1 is SNHLY and CDR2 is FYNNEI. The CDR3 is 17 residues long.